One and the same sample provided the 15 T cell receptor beta chains below, sequenced in a study of monozygotic twins with cystic fibrosis. Assay: immunoSEQ multiplex PCR; the TCRdb copy retains only in-frame clones and omits some. This table holds tens of thousands of clones, 92% found once. The sequencing sample was made of blood. These receptors were taken from a girl aged 2-10 years with cystic fibrosis.

The chain couples TRBV7-9 to TRBJ1-1; D unclear. The V and J ends lost 4 bases and 1 base respectively, with 10 bases between them. From germline, CDR1 is SEHNR and CDR2 FQNEAQ (reference sequence). The CDR3 spans 14 residues. The CDR3 is CASSYKAGNTEAFF. In DNA form, the CDR3 reads TGTGCCAGCAGCTATAAGGCAGGGAACACTGAAGCTTTCTTT.

The table lists this clone with a count of one. The V gene is TRBV11-2, the J gene TRBJ1-1; D is perhaps TRBD1 (5 bases). The length of the CDR3 is 15 residues. Germline V gives CDR1 SGHAT, CDR2 FQNNGV. Trimming removed 1 base from V and 8 bases from J, with 17 bases in between. CDR3 sequence reads: CASSLVTGAPAEAFF. CDR3 coding DNA: TGTGCCAGCAGCTTAGTGACCGGGGCGCCGGCCGAAGCTTTCTTT.

The J gene is TRBJ2-2, the V gene TRBV7-3; D gene unclear. The germline CDR1 and CDR2 sequences are SGHTA and FQGTGA. This CDR3 is 15 amino acids long. V was shortened by 7 bases and J by 1 base, with 13 bases between the two germline ends. CDR3 coding DNA: TGTGCCAGCACCCTTTCGGTTGAGAACACCGGGGAGCTGTTTTTT. This encodes CASTLSVENTGELFF.

The J gene is TRBJ2-3, the V gene TRBV2; TRBD2 matches at 8 bases. Germline V gene lookup returns CDR1 SNHLY and CDR2 FYNNEI. CDR3 size: 18 residues. V shed 4 bases, J shed 5 bases, and the junction held 17 bases outside the gene matches. The CDR3 sequence is CASSGRLAGSSGKDTQYF. In DNA, the CDR3 is TGTGCCAGCAGTGGGAGGCTAGCGGGCTCGAGTGGAAAAGATACGCAGTATTTT.

The CDR3 loop reads CASSVTGEGYEQYF. Here the CDR3 DNA reads TGTGCCAGCAGTGTTACAGGGGAAGGCTACGAGCAGTACTTC. The chain has TRBV6-1 and TRBJ2-7; 7 nucleotides align to TRBD1. This CDR3 contains 14 residues. The V gene's germline CDR1 is MNHNS and CDR2 SASEGT. Trimming took 4 bases from V and 3 from J; bases not matched to a gene: 6.

The V gene is TRBV10-2, the J gene TRBJ2-1; TRBD2 matches 8 bases. CDR3 length: 13 amino acids. The V segment lost 6 bases and the J segment 6 bases; nucleotides outside the gene matches: 4. Germline CDR1 reads WSHSY; CDR2 reads SAAADI. The CDR3 DNA sequence: TGCGCCAGCAGCCCGCGGGGGGTCAATGAGCAGTTCTTC. Residues: CASSPRGVNEQFF.

This chain joins TRBV6-5 and TRBJ1-6; D is undetermined. Germline V lookup: CDR1 MNHEY, CDR2 SVGAGI. The CDR3 length is 13 residues. V was trimmed by 2 bases and J by 7 bases, leaving 6 bases between them. The DNA of the CDR3 is TGTGCCAGCAGTTACCTTCAGAATTCACCCCTCCACTTT. Its protein is CASSYLQNSPLHF.

The rearrangement uses TRBV19 and TRBJ2-4, with 16 bases identical to TRBD2. After removal of 7 bases from V and 7 bases from J, the junction contained 13 bases not matched to a gene. The CDR3 is 18 amino acids. Germline V gene sequence: CDR1 LNHDA, CDR2 SQIVND (reference sequence). CDR3 in DNA: TGTGCCAGTACCCTCCACACGGGACTAGCGGGAGGGGGGAACATTCAGTACTTC. This codes for CASTLHTGLAGGGNIQYF.

The gene calls are TRBV28 and TRBJ1-1; D might be TRBD1 (5 bases). The CDR3 consists of 13 residues. Per the germline V gene, CDR1 is MDHEN and CDR2 is SYDVKM. The V gene lost 10 bases and the J gene lost 6 bases, with 18 bases spanning the gap. CDR3 protein: CATTGGRNAEAFF. DNA of the CDR3: TGTGCCACTACGGGGGGGAGAAATGCTGAAGCTTTCTTT.

This rearrangement joins TRBV14 to TRBJ1-2; 7 bases match TRBD1. Germline loops: CDR1 SGHDN, CDR2 FVKESK. The V and J ends lost 1 base and 6 bases, in that order; junction bases with no gene match: 8. This CDR3 contains 15 residues. This CDR3 is CASSQGQGIFDGYTF. DNA of the CDR3: TGTGCCAGCAGCCAAGGACAGGGTATTTTCGATGGCTACACCTTC.

V and J are TRBV10-1 and TRBJ2-5; 12 nucleotides match TRBD2. The CDR3 has 18 amino acids. CDR1 is WNHNN, CDR2 SYGVQD, per germline (reference sequence). V lost 1 base and J lost 5; bases outside the gene matches: 11. The CDR3 region has the DNA TGCGCCAGCAGTGAGTTAACTCCCCGACTAGCGGGGGAGGAGACCCAGTACTTC. Translating gives CASSELTPRLAGEETQYF.

The rearrangement links TRBV7-9 to TRBJ2-3; 7 bases are a match to TRBD1. The germline V gene has CDR1 SEHNR and CDR2 FQNEAQ (reference sequence). V dropped 3 bases and J dropped 3; count of bases not matched to a gene: 3. CDR3 length equals 14 residues. In DNA, the CDR3 is TGTGCCAGCAGCTTCGGGACAGAGACAGATACGCAGTATTTT. Translating gives CASSFGTETDTQYF. Full variable domain (missing parts from reference TRBV7-9 and TRBJ2-3): DTGVSQNPRHKITKRGQNVTFRCDPISEHNRLYWYRQTLGQGPEFLTYFQNEAQLEKSRLLSDRFSAERPKGSFSTLEIQRTEQGDSAMYLCASSFGTETDTQYFGPGTRLTVL.

The chain recombines TRBV23-1 with TRBJ2-5; a weak D match, TRBD1 (6 bases). TRBV23-1 is classed as an ORF, of uncertain function. There are 13 residues in the CDR3. V was trimmed by 10 bases and J by 1 base, leaving 13 bases between them. The CDR3: CAISGTFQETQYF. In DNA, the CDR3 is TGCGCCATCTCCGGGACATTCCAAGAGACCCAGTACTTC.

DNA for the CDR3: TGTGCCAGCAGCTTAGGTTATAGCTCCTACGAGCAGTACTTC. Translated: CASSLGYSSYEQYF. V gene TRBV7-2 combines with J gene TRBJ2-7; the D is unclear. CDR3 length equals 14 residues. In germline, CDR1 is SGHTA, CDR2 FQGNSA. V lost 1 base and J 0 bases, leaving 7 bases between the germline ends.

The chain joins TRBV7-2 to TRBJ1-2; 10 bases line up with TRBD1. CDR1 and CDR2 from the germline V gene are SGHTA and FQGNSA. The CDR3 is 16 residues long. The V segment lost 6 bases and the J segment 4 bases; nucleotides outside the gene matches: 11. As DNA, the CDR3 is TGTGCCAGCAGTTTACCAGAAGACAGGGGGCCCTATGGCTACACCTTC. The encoded protein is CASSLPEDRGPYGYTF. Full variable domain (remainder filled in from reference TRBV7-2 and TRBJ1-2): GAGVSQSPSNKVTEKGKDVELRCDPISGHTALYWYRQSLGQGLEFLIYFQGNSAPDKSGLPSDRFSAERTGGSVSTLTIQRTQQEDSAVYLCASSLPEDRGPYGYTFGSGTRLTVV.